This T cell receptor beta chain originates from a study of T cells in tuberculosis. Whole-study context: A South African cohort included IGRA-negative adolescents, latently infected IGRA-positive adolescents and adults with active tuberculosis.

The table came from immunoSEQ multiplex PCR; TCRdb's copy has only in-frame clones and leaves some out. The sample consists of roughly 44,000 clones, 90% to 95% of them appearing once. The length of the CDR3 is 14 residues. Trimming took 2 bases from V and 0 from J, leaving 9 bases between them. In germline, CDR1 is SGDLS, CDR2 YYNGEE. The rearrangement uses TRBV9 and TRBJ2-7; possible D gene TRBD2, 6 bases. This TCR came from a donor aged 5 to 30 with latent tuberculosis or without tuberculosis infection. Sequencing used PBMCs. The CDR3 nucleotides read TGTGCCAGCAGCGTCCGGGACTCCTCCTACGAGCAGTACTTC. This encodes CASSVRDSSYEQYF.